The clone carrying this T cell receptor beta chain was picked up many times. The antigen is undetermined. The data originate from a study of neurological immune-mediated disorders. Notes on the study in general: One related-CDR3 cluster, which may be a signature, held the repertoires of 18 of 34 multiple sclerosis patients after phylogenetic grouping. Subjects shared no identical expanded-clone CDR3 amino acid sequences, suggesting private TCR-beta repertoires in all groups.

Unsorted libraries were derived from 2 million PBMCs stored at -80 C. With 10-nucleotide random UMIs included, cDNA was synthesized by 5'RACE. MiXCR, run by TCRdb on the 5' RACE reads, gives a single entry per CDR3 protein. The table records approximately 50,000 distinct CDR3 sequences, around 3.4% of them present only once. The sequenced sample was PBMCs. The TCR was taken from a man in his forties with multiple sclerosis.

This CDR3 is CASSLNPRSNEKLFF. In DNA form, the CDR3 reads TGTGCCAGCAGTTTAAACCCCAGGTCTAATGAAAAACTGTTTTTT. This chain links TRBV27 with TRBJ1-4; D not certain. Trimming shortened V by 2 bases and J by 3 bases, and 10 bases separated the two germline ends. In germline, CDR1 is MNHEY, CDR2 SMNVEV (reference sequence). The CDR3 has 15 amino acids.